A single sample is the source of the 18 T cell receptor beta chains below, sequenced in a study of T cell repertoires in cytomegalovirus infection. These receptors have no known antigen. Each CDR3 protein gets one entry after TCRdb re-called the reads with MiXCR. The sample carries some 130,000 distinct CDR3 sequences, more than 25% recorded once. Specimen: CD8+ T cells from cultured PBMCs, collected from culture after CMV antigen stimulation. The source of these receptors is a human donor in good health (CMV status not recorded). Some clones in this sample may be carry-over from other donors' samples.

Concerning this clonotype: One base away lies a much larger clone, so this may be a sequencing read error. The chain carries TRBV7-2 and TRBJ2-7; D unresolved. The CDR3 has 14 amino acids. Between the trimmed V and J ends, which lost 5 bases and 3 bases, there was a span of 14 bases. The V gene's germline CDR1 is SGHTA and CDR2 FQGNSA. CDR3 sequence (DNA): TGTGCCAGCAGCCCCCGTGGTACGGGCTACGAGCAGTACTTC. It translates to CASSPRGTGYEQYF.

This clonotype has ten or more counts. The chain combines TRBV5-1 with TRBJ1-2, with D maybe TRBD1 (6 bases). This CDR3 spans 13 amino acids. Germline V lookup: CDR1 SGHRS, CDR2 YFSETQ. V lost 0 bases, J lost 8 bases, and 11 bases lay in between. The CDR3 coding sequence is TGCGCCAGCAGCTTGGGGACAGAACACGGCTACACCTTC. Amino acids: CASSLGTEHGYTF.

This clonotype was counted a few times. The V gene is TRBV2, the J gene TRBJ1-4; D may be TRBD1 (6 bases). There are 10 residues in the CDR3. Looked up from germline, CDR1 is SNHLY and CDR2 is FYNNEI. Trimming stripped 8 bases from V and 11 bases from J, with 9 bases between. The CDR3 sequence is CASQGRKLFF. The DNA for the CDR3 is TGTGCCAGCCAGGGGCGGAAACTGTTTTTT.

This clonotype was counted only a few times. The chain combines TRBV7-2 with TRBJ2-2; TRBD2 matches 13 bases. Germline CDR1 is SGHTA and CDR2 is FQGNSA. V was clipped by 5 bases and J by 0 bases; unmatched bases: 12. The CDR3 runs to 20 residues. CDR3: CASSPWKRLAGGANTGELFF. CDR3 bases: TGTGCCAGCAGCCCCTGGAAGAGACTAGCGGGGGGCGCGAACACCGGGGAGCTGTTTTTT.

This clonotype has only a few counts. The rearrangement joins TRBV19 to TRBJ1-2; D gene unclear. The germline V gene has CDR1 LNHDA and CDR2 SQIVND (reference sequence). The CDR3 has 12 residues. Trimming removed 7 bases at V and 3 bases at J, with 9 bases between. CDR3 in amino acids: CASTPDYYGYTF. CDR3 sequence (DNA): TGTGCCAGTACTCCGGATTACTATGGCTACACCTTC.

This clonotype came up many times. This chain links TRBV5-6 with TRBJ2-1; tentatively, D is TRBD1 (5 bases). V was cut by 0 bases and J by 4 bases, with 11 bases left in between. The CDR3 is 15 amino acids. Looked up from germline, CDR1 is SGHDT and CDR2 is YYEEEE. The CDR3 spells CASSLAWGGYNEQFF. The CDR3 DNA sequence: TGTGCCAGCAGCTTGGCCTGGGGCGGTTACAATGAGCAGTTCTTC.

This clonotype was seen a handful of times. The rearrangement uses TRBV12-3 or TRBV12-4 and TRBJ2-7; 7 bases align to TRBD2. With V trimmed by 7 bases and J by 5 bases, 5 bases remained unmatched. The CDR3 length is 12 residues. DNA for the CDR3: TGTGCCAGCACCTTGGGAGGGCACGAGCAGTACTTC. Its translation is CASTLGGHEQYF.

The CDR3 loop reads CASSFGNEKLFF. The CDR3 bases are TGTGCCAGCAGCTTCGGCAATGAAAAACTGTTTTTT. The rearrangement uses TRBV7-8 and TRBJ1-4; D not resolved. V shed 3 bases and J shed 5 bases, with 4 bases lying between them. Germline CDR1 SGHVS, CDR2 FQNEAQ. CDR3 length: 12 amino acids.

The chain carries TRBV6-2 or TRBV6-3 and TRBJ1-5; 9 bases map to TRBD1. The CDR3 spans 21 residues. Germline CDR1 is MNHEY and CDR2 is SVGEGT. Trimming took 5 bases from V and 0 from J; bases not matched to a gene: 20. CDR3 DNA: TGTGCCAGCAGTAGCCTAATCTTCCGGGACAGGGTCCAGGATAGCAATCAGCCCCAGCATTTT. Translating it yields CASSSLIFRDRVQDSNQPQHF.

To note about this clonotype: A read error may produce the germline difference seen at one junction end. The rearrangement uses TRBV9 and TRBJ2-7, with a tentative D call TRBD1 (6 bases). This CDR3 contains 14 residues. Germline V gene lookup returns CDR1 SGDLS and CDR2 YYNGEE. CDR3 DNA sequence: TGTGCCAGCACCGAGGACAGACCCTCCGACGAGCAGTACTTC. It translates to CASTEDRPSDEQYF.

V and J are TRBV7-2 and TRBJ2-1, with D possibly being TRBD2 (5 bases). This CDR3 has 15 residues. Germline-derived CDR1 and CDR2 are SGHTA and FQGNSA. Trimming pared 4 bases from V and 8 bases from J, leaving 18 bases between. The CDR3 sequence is CASSYFGSRGYEQFF. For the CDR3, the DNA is TGTGCCAGCAGCTACTTTGGGAGTCGAGGCTATGAGCAGTTCTTC.

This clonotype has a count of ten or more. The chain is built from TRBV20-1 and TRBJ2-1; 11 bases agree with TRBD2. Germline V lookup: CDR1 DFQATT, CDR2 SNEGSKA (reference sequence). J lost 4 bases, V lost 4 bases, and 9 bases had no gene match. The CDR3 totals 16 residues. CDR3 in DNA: TGCAGTGCTAAAGCGACTAGCGGGGCTCTTTACAATGAGCAGTTCTTC. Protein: CSAKATSGALYNEQFF.

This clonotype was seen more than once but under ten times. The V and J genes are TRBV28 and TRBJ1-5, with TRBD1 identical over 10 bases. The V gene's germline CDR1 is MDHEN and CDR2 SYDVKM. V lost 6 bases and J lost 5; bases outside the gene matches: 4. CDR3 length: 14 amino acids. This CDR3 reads CASSRDRGHQPQHF. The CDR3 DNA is TGTGCCAGCAGCCGAGACAGGGGGCATCAGCCCCAGCATTTT.

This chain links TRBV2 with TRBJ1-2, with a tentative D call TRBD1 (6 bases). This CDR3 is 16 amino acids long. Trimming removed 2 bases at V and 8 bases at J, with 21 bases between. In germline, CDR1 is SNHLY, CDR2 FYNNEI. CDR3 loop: CASSEWPTGPFGGYTF. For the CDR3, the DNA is TGTGCCAGCAGTGAATGGCCGACAGGCCCCTTTGGAGGCTACACCTTC.

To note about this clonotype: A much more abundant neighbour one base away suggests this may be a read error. The CDR3 sequence: CASSHTLTGGQETQYF. CDR3 coding DNA: TGTGCCAGCAGCCACACCTTGACAGGGGGCCAAGAGACCCAGTACTTC. The chain joins TRBV7-6 to TRBJ2-5; 9 bases are shared with TRBD1. Germline V gene lookup returns CDR1 SGHVS and CDR2 FNYEAQ. The ends lost 5 bases at V and 1 base at J; junction bases unmatched: 8. CDR3 length: 16 amino acids.

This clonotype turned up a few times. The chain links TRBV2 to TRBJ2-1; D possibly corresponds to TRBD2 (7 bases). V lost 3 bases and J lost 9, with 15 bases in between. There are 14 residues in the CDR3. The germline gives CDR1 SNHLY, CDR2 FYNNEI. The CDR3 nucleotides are TGTGCCAGCAGTGATGGGGGGGGCGCGAGTGAGCAGTTCTTC. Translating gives CASSDGGGASEQFF.

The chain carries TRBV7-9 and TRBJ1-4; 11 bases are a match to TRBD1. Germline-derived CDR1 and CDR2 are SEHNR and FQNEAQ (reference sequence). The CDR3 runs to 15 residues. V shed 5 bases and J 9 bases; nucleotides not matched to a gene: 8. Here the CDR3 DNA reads TGTGCCAGCAGCCGTACCGGGACAGGGGGACAAAAACTGTTTTTT. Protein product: CASSRTGTGGQKLFF.

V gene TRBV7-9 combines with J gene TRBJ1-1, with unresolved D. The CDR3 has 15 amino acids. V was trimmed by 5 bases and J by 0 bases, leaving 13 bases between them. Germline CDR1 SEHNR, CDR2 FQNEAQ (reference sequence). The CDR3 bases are TGTGCCAGCAGCCCCCGTGAAGAGGTGAACACTGAAGCTTTCTTT. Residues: CASSPREEVNTEAFF.